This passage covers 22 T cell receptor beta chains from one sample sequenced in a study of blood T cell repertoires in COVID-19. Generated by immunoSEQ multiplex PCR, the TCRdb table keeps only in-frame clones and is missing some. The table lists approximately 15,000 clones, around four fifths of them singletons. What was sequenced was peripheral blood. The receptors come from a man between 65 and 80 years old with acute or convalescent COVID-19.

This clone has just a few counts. DNA of the CDR3: TGCGCCAGCAGCCAAGAAGCCTACCACGAGCAGTACTTC. Translation: CASSQEAYHEQYF. The rearrangement uses TRBV4-3 and TRBJ2-7, with D unresolved. The V end lost 0 bases, the J end lost 5 bases, and 8 bases lay between the germline ends. Germline V CDR1 and CDR2: LGHNA, YSLEER. CDR3 length equals 13 residues.

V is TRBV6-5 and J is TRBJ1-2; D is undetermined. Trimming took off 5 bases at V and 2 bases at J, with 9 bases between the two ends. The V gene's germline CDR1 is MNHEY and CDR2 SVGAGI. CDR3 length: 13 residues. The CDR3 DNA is TGTGCCAGCAGTATCCGGGAGAACTATGGCTACACCTTC. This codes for CASSIRENYGYTF.

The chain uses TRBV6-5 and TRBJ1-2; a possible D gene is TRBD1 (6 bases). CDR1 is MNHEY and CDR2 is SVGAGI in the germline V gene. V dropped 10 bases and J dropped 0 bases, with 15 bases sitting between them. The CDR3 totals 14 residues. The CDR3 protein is CAIQQRTANYGYTF. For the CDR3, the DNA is TGTGCCATACAGCAACGGACAGCTAACTATGGCTACACCTTC.

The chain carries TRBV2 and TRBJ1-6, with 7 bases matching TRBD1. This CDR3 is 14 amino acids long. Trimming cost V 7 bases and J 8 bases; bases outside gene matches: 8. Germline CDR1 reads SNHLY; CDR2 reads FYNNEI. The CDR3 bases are TGTGCCAGCAATCCGGGACAGTCTTATTCACCCCTCCACTTT. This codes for CASNPGQSYSPLHF.

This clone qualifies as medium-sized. The CDR3 coding sequence is TGTGCCAGCAGTTTAGGTCCCCTCAGGGGGCAGGGTGAAAAACTGTTTTTT. Translating it yields CASSLGPLRGQGEKLFF. The chain links TRBV27 to TRBJ1-4, with 8 bases lining up with TRBD1. The CDR3 contains 17 residues. Germline V gene data show CDR1 as MNHEY and CDR2 as SMNVEV (reference sequence). With 2 bases clipped from V and 7 bases from J, the junction kept 12 bases outside the gene matches.

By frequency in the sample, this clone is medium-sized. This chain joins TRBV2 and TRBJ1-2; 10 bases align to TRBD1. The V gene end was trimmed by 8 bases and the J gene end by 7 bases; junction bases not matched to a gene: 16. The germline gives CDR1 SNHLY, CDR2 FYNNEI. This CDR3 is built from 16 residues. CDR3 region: CASGQSKGQGSSGYTF. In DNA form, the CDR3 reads TGTGCCAGCGGACAGTCAAAGGGACAGGGGAGCTCTGGCTACACCTTC.

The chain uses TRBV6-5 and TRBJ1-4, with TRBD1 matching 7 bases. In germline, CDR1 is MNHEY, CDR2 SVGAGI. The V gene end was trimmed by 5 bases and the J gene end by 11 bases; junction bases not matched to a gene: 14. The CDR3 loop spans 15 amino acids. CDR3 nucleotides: TGTGCCAGCAGTAGTACCGGGACAGCTAGTGAGAAACTGTTTTTT. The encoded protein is CASSSTGTASEKLFF.

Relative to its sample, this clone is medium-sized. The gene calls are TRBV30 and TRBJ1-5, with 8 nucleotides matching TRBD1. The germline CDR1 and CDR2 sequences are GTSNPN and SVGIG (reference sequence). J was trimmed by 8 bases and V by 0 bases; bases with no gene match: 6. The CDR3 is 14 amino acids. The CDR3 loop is CAWSVQGVGKPQHF. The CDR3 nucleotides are TGTGCCTGGAGTGTACAGGGGGTAGGTAAGCCCCAGCATTTT.

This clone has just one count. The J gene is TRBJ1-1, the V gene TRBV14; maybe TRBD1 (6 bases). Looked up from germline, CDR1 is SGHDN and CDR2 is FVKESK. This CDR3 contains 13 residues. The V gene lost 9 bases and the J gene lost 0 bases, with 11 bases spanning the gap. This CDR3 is CASATGLNTEAFF. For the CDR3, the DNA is TGTGCCAGTGCGACAGGCTTGAACACTGAAGCTTTCTTT.

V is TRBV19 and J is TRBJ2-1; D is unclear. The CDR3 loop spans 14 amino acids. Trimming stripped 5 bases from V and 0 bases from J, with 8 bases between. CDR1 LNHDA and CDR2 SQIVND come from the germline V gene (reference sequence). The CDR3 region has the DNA TGTGCCAGTAGTGTGCGAAGCTCCTACAATGAGCAGTTCTTC. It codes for CASSVRSSYNEQFF.

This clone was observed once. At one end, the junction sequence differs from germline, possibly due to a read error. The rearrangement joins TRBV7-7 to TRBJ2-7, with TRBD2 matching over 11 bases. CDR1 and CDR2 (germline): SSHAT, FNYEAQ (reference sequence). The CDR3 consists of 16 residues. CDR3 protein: CASSPGSGRGLSEQYF. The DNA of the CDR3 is TGTGCTAGCAGCCCCGGTAGCGGGAGGGGGTTGAGCGAGCAGTACTTC. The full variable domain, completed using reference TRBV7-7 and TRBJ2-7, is GAGVSQSPRYKVTKRGQDVTLRCDPISSHATLYWYQQALGQGPEFLTYFNYEAQPDKSGLPSDRFSAERPEGSISTLTIQRTEQRDSAMYRCASSPGSGRGLSEQYFGPGTRLTVT.

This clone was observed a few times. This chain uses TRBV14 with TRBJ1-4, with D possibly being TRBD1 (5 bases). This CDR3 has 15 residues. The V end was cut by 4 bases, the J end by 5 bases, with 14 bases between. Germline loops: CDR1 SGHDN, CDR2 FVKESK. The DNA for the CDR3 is TGTGCCAGCAGCCTCGGGCGGGGGGGAAATGAAAAACTGTTTTTT. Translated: CASSLGRGGNEKLFF.

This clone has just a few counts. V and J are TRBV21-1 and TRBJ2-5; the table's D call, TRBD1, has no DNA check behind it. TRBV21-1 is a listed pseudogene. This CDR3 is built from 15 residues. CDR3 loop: CASSKDDREKETQYF. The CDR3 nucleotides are TGTGCCAGCAGCAAAGATGACAGGGAAAAAGAGACCCAGTACTTC.

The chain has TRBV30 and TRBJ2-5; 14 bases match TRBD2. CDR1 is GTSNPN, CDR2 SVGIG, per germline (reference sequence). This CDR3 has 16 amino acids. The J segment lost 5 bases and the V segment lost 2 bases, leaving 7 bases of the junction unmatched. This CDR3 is CAWSLLRTSGRETQYF. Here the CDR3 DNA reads TGTGCCTGGAGTCTTCTCCGGACTAGCGGGAGGGAGACCCAGTACTTC. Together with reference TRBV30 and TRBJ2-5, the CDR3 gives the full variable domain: SQTIHQWPATLVQPVGSPLSLECTVEGTSNPNLYWYRQAAGRGLQLLFYSVGIGQISSEVPQNLSASRPQDRQFILSSKKLLLSDSGFYLCAWSLLRTSGRETQYFGPGTRLLVL.

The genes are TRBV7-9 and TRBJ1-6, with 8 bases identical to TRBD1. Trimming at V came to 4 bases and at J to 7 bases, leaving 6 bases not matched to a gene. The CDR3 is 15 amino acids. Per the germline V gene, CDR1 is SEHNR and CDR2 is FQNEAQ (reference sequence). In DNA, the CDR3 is TGTGCCAGCAGCTACCCAGGGACAGGAAATTCACCCCTCCACTTT. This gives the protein CASSYPGTGNSPLHF.

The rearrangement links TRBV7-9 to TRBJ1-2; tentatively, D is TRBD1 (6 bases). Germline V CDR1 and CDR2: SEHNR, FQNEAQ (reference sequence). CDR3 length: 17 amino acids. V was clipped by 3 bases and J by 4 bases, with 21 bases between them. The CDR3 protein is CASSFFLIGGAPYGYTF. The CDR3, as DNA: TGTGCCAGCAGCTTTTTTCTGATCGGGGGGGCTCCCTATGGCTACACCTTC.

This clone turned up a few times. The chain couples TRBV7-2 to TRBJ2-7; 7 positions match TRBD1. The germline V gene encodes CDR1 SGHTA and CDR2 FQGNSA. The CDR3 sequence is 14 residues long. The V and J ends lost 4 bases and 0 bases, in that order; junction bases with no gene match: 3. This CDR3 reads CASSSGGSSYEQYF. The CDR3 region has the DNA TGTGCCAGCAGCTCAGGGGGTAGCTCCTACGAGCAGTACTTC.

The CDR3 DNA sequence: TGTGCCAGCAGTTACTGGCAGGGGTACTACGAGCAGTACTTC. Its protein is CASSYWQGYYEQYF. The J gene is TRBJ2-7, the V gene TRBV6-2 or TRBV6-3; weak D call: TRBD1 (6 bases). Germline V CDR1 and CDR2: MNHEY, SVGEGT. The CDR3 contains 14 residues. The V end lost 1 base, the J end lost 3 bases, and 10 bases lay between the germline ends.

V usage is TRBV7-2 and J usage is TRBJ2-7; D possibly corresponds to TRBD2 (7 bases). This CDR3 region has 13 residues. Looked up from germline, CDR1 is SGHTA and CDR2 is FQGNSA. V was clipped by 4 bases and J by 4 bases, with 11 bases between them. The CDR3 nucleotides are TGTGCCAGCAGCTCGGGGGGCCTGTACGAGCAGTACTTC. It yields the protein CASSSGGLYEQYF. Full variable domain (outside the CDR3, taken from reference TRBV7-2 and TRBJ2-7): GAGVSQSPSNKVTEKGKDVELRCDPISGHTALYWYRQSLGQGLEFLIYFQGNSAPDKSGLPSDRFSAERTGGSVSTLTIQRTQQEDSAVYLCASSSGGLYEQYFGPGTRLTVT.

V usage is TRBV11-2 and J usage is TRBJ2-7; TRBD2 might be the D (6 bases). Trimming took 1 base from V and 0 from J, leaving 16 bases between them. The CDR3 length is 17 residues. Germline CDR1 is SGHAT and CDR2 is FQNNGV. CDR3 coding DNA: TGTGCCAGCAGCTTAGTAGGAGGGCCTAGCCTCTCCTACGAGCAGTACTTC. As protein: CASSLVGGPSLSYEQYF.

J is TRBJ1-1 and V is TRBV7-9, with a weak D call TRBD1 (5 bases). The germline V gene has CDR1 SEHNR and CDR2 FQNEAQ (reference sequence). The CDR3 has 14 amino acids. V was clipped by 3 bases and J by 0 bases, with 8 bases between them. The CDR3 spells CASSFTGLNTEAFF. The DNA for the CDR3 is TGTGCCAGCAGCTTTACAGGCCTGAACACTGAAGCTTTCTTT. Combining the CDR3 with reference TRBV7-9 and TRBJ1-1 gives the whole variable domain DTGVSQNPRHKITKRGQNVTFRCDPISEHNRLYWYRQTLGQGPEFLTYFQNEAQLEKSRLLSDRFSAERPKGSFSTLEIQRTEQGDSAMYLCASSFTGLNTEAFFGQGTRLTVV.

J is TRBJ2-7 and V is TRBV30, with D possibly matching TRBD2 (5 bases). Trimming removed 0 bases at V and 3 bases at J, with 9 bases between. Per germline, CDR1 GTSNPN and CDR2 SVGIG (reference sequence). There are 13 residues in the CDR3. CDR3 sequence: CAWSVEAVYEQYF. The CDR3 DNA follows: TGTGCCTGGAGTGTAGAAGCGGTCTACGAGCAGTACTTC.